The sequence of this T cell receptor beta chain was determined in a study of blood T cell repertoires in COVID-19. Background on the study: The samples span acute and convalescent COVID-19 from the United States, Italy and Spain. Sample material is recorded as cDNA or gDNA derived from T cells, B-cell-depleted T cells, or PBMCs.

In the authors' methods: Amplifying reference gene primers gave estimates of nucleated cell counts. Produced via immunoSEQ multiplex PCR; TCRdb's table is partial and in-frame only. The V and J calls and clone size were taken over from that table, and D and trimming were inferred from the DNA. The sample has about 270,000 clones; roughly 85% are singletons. The germline CDR1 and CDR2 sequences are LNHDA and SQIVND (reference sequence). V shed 6 bases and J shed 1 base, with 13 bases lying between them. The CDR3 length is 15 residues. This clonotype was obtained from a woman aged 50 to 65 who had recovered from COVID-19. Material for sequencing was peripheral blood. The chain has TRBV19 and TRBJ1-3; D remains ambiguous. The CDR3 sequence: CASRSIRDSGNTIYF. CDR3 sequence (DNA): TGTGCCAGTAGGAGCATTCGGGATTCTGGAAACACCATATATTTT.